The 28 T cell receptor beta chains given below trace back to one sample, sequenced in a study of shared clonotypes between healthy human individuals (TCRdb year 2020). Library generation was performed with the immunoSEQ multiplex PCR assay. Here the immuneACCESS table is served through TCRdb, limited to in-frame sequences with V and J called. Missing clones are a known gap in these copies; in checked studies unresolved V genes cover under half, and the rest lacks a known reason. Across this sample there are millions of clones, with more than 80% seen only once. The ten largest clones capture about 0.13% of the sample. Sequenced input: naive CD4+ T cells sorted from blood. The cell subset or site label for this specimen denotes: CD45RA+ positively selected. The receptors derive from a man between 18 and 35 years old in good health.

The chain is built from TRBV19 and TRBJ2-2; D remains ambiguous. From germline, CDR1 is LNHDA and CDR2 SQIVND (reference sequence). Trimming shortened V by 6 bases and J by 2 bases, and 13 bases separated the two germline ends. The CDR3 totals 15 residues. The CDR3 DNA reads TGTGCCAGTAGGGATGACCAGGCCAACACCGGGGAGCTGTTTTTT. Amino acids: CASRDDQANTGELFF. The complete variable domain, with remaining parts taken from reference TRBV19 and TRBJ2-2, reads DGGITQSPKYLFRKEGQNVTLSCEQNLNHDAMYWYRQDPGQGLRLIYYSQIVNDFQKGDIAEGYSVSREKKESFPLTVTSAQKNPTAFYLCASRDDQANTGELFFGEGSRLTVL.

The V and J genes are TRBV6-1 and TRBJ2-7; a possible D gene is TRBD1 (5 bases). Per germline, CDR1 MNHNS and CDR2 SASEGT. The CDR3 runs 14 residues. Between the trimmed V and J ends, which lost 4 bases and 5 bases, there was a span of 15 bases. CDR3 in DNA: TGTGCCAGCAGTGGGTTGTCCAGGGCCCACGAGCAGTACTTC. It specifies CASSGLSRAHEQYF.

This sequence joins TRBV2 and TRBJ2-7; 7 bases fit TRBD2. The CDR3 length is 13 residues. Per the germline V gene, CDR1 is SNHLY and CDR2 is FYNNEI. V trimming: 6 bases; J trimming: 6 bases; junction bases outside the gene matches: 8. The CDR3 here is CASRRTTGGEQYF. The CDR3 DNA follows: TGTGCCAGCAGAAGGACTACGGGAGGCGAGCAGTACTTC.

The chain links TRBV7-9 to TRBJ2-5; 7 bases line up with TRBD1. J gave up 4 bases and V 5 bases, and 10 bases lay outside the gene matches. The CDR3 runs 15 residues. The germline CDR1 and CDR2 sequences are SEHNR and FQNEAQ (reference sequence). Here the CDR3 reads CASSLWTGGGETQYF. CDR3 nucleotides: TGTGCCAGCAGCCTCTGGACAGGTGGCGGAGAGACCCAGTACTTC.

Here the CDR3 reads CASSETRDVQETQYF. The CDR3 DNA is TGTGCCAGCAGTGAAACCAGGGATGTCCAAGAGACCCAGTACTTC. The chain links TRBV2 to TRBJ2-5; weak D call: TRBD1 (5 bases). Germline assignment: CDR1 SNHLY and CDR2 FYNNEI. Trimming removed 2 bases from V and 1 base from J, with 11 bases in between. The CDR3 runs 15 residues. The entire variable domain, with the rest obtained from reference TRBV2 and TRBJ2-5, is as follows: EPEVTQTPSHQVTQMGQEVILRCVPISNHLYFYWYRQILGQKVEFLVSFYNNEISEKSEIFDDQFSVERPDGSNFTLKIRSTKLEDSAMYFCASSETRDVQETQYFGPGTRLLVL.

This rearrangement joins TRBV27 to TRBJ1-1; D is perhaps TRBD1 (5 bases). Trimming left V 7 bases short and J 4 bases short, with 10 bases between. The CDR3 length is 12 residues. Germline V gene data show CDR1 as MNHEY and CDR2 as SMNVEV (reference sequence). The CDR3 DNA reads as TGTGCCAGCAAACGGACACCCACTGAAGCTTTCTTT. It yields the protein CASKRTPTEAFF.

This chain uses TRBV6-1 with TRBJ2-7; D possibly uses TRBD1 or TRBD2 (6 bases each). Germline V gene sequence: CDR1 MNHNS, CDR2 SASEGT. This CDR3 has 12 amino acids. The ends were cut back, 10 bases at V and 0 bases at J, with 10 bases in the middle. The CDR3 is CAIKGGSYEQYF. CDR3 bases: TGTGCCATAAAGGGGGGCTCCTACGAGCAGTACTTC.

A remark on this clone: This same CDR3 is encoded by further DNA sequences in the sample. This sequence joins TRBV18 and TRBJ1-2; D uncertain. Trimming took 3 bases from V and 4 from J, leaving 6 bases between them. CDR3 length equals 12 residues. Germline CDR1 is KGHSH and CDR2 is LQKENI. In DNA, the CDR3 is TGTGCCAGCTCACCCGGGCTCTATGGCTACACCTTC. Its protein is CASSPGLYGYTF.

The CDR3 nucleotides are TGTGCCAGCAGCTTAAATGGGCGGGGGGCCACAGATACGCAGTATTTT. Translated: CASSLNGRGATDTQYF. The V gene is TRBV11-2, the J gene TRBJ2-3, with 8 bases lining up with TRBD2. Trimming took 2 bases from V and 2 from J; bases not matched to a gene: 6. Per germline, CDR1 SGHAT and CDR2 FQNNGV. The CDR3 is 16 amino acids. Based on the CDR3 plus reference TRBV11-2 and TRBJ2-3, the full variable domain is EAGVAQSPRYKIIEKRQSVAFWCNPISGHATLYWYQQILGQGPKLLIQFQNNGVVDDSQLPKDRFSAERLKGVDSTLKIQPAKLEDSAVYLCASSLNGRGATDTQYFGPGTRLTVL.

The J gene is TRBJ2-7, the V gene TRBV4-2; TRBD1 agrees at 10 bases. Trimming at V came to 1 base and at J to 4 bases, leaving 4 bases not matched to a gene. The length of the CDR3 is 15 residues. Germline CDR1 reads LGHNA; CDR2 reads YNFKEQ. The CDR3 is CASSQGGQGRYEQYF. The CDR3, as DNA: TGTGCCAGCAGCCAAGGGGGACAGGGGAGATACGAGCAGTACTTC.

The gene calls are TRBV28 and TRBJ1-6; 7 bases agree with TRBD1. Trimming at V came to 5 bases and at J to 6 bases, leaving 10 bases not matched to a gene. CDR1 and CDR2 from the germline V gene are MDHEN and SYDVKM. This CDR3 is built from 16 residues. CDR3 in DNA: TGTGCCAGCAGTATTCGTAGGGGGCCCCCTAATTCACCCCTCCACTTT. Protein sequence: CASSIRRGPPNSPLHF.

This clone has only one observation. Other DNA sequences from this sample encode an identical CDR3 as well. The V and J genes are TRBV6-6 and TRBJ2-7; 9 bases match TRBD1. V lost 0 bases, J lost 2 bases, and 2 bases stayed unmatched. Germline lookup yields CDR1 MNHNY and CDR2 SVGAGI (reference sequence). The CDR3 totals 15 residues. The CDR3 loop is CASSYSGQGTYEQYF. As DNA, the CDR3 is TGTGCCAGCAGTTACTCGGGACAGGGCACCTACGAGCAGTACTTC.

The chain recombines TRBV30 with TRBJ1-2, with D possibly matching TRBD1 (5 bases). The CDR3 loop spans 11 amino acids. Between the trimmed V and J ends, which lost 4 bases and 6 bases, there was a span of 9 bases. Germline CDR1 reads GTSNPN; CDR2 reads SVGIG (reference sequence). CDR3 nucleotide sequence: TGTGCCTGGATGCAGGGAGATGGCTACACCTTC. Its protein product is CAWMQGDGYTF.

This clone was found a few times. The chain couples TRBV5-1 to TRBJ2-2; D call uncertain. The CDR3 is 16 amino acids. Germline values: CDR1 SGHRS, CDR2 YFSETQ. The ends were cut back, 0 bases at V and 0 bases at J, with 9 bases in the middle. CDR3 coding DNA: TGCGCCAGCAGCTTGGGCGTGGGAACGAACACCGGGGAGCTGTTTTTT. It specifies CASSLGVGTNTGELFF.

This chain uses TRBV10-3 with TRBJ2-1; 7 nucleotides align to TRBD2. The CDR3 is 12 amino acids. The J segment lost 12 bases and the V segment lost 3 bases, leaving 5 bases of the junction unmatched. Germline CDR1 reads ENHRY; CDR2 reads SYGVKD. CDR3 DNA sequence: TGTGCCATCAGTGACGGACTAGGTAGGCAGTTCTTC. Protein: CAISDGLGRQFF.

V and J are TRBV6-5 and TRBJ2-7, with no clear D. The germline CDR1 and CDR2 sequences are MNHEY and SVGAGI. This CDR3 has 14 amino acids. Trimming removed 6 bases at V and 0 bases at J, with 12 bases between. The CDR3 loop reads CASSTHSTSYEQYF. CDR3 DNA: TGTGCCAGCAGCACCCATTCTACCTCCTACGAGCAGTACTTC.

The rearrangement links TRBV30 to TRBJ2-2; TRBD1 is a possible D gene (6 bases). V was pared by 8 bases and J by 9 bases, with 16 bases between. In germline, CDR1 is GTSNPN, CDR2 SVGIG (reference sequence). CDR3 length equals 12 residues. The CDR3 DNA reads as TGTGCCGGACGTACAGGGTCCTGGGAGCTGTTTTTT. Protein: CAGRTGSWELFF.

V is TRBV7-2 and J is TRBJ1-1; 7 positions agree with TRBD1. The CDR3 runs 15 residues. Trimming took 5 bases from V and 4 from J; bases not matched to a gene: 10. The germline CDR1 and CDR2 sequences are SGHTA and FQGNSA. Here the CDR3 reads CASSASGTAITEAFF. The DNA for the CDR3 is TGTGCCAGCAGCGCGTCCGGGACAGCCATCACTGAAGCTTTCTTT.

The chain recombines TRBV9 with TRBJ2-5, with 8 bases aligning to TRBD1. This CDR3 is built from 16 residues. The J segment lost 2 bases and the V segment lost 0 bases, leaving 6 bases of the junction unmatched. Per germline, CDR1 SGDLS and CDR2 YYNGEE. CDR3 sequence (DNA): TGTGCCAGCAGCGTAGGACAGGGGCTGATTCAAGAGACCCAGTACTTC. Protein sequence: CASSVGQGLIQETQYF.

J is TRBJ2-2 and V is TRBV30; D possibly uses TRBD1 or TRBD2 (6 bases each). The germline CDR1 and CDR2 sequences are GTSNPN and SVGIG (reference sequence). There are 15 residues in the CDR3. Deletions cut 0 bases from V and 6 bases from J, with 14 bases between. The CDR3 nucleotides read TGTGCCTGGAGTGTACTGGGGGGCTATCCCGGGGAGCTGTTTTTT. The encoded protein is CAWSVLGGYPGELFF.

This rearrangement joins TRBV28 to TRBJ1-3, with D uncertain. V lost 4 bases to trimming and J lost 5 bases, with 15 bases between them. In germline, CDR1 is MDHEN, CDR2 SYDVKM. CDR3 length: 15 amino acids. Here the CDR3 reads CASSYPTGRRNTIYF. As DNA, the CDR3 is TGTGCCAGCAGTTACCCGACTGGGAGGAGAAACACCATATATTTT.

The rearrangement links TRBV27 to TRBJ1-4; TRBD1 agrees at 11 bases. Germline trimming cut 5 bases from V and 0 bases from J; bases unmatched to any gene: 8. The germline gives CDR1 MNHEY, CDR2 SMNVEV (reference sequence). This CDR3 comprises 18 residues. The CDR3 DNA is TGTGCCAGCAGTAGATCCCGGACAGGGGGCGCAACTAATGAAAAACTGTTTTTT. This translates into CASSRSRTGGATNEKLFF.

V gene TRBV7-2 combines with J gene TRBJ2-7, with a weak D call TRBD2 (6 bases). CDR1 and CDR2 from the germline V gene are SGHTA and FQGNSA. The V and J ends lost 0 bases and 3 bases respectively, with 12 bases between them. The CDR3 covers 15 residues. In nucleotides, the CDR3 is TGTGCCAGCAGCTTAGCGGGGGGAGGCCACTACGAGCAGTACTTC. Its protein product is CASSLAGGGHYEQYF.

The CDR3, as DNA: TGTGCCAGCAGCTTGCCCCCCTCCGGGTACAATGAGCAGTTCTTC. Translated: CASSLPPSGYNEQFF. This chain connects TRBV5-4 to TRBJ2-1; D ambiguous. Germline V gene lookup returns CDR1 SGHNT and CDR2 YYREEE (reference sequence). This CDR3 region has 15 residues. V lost 1 base and J 4 bases, leaving 12 bases between the germline ends.

Notes on this clone: The junction departs from germline at one end; a sequencing error may be responsible. The genes are TRBV7-7 and TRBJ2-3; 12 bases align to TRBD2. The CDR3 covers 15 residues. Germline values: CDR1 SSHAT, CDR2 FNYEAQ (reference sequence). CDR3 protein: CASSRLAGVSDTQYF. CDR3 bases: TGTGCTAGCAGCAGACTAGCGGGAGTCTCAGATACGCAGTATTTT.

To note about this clone: This sample also contains other DNA sequences that code for the same CDR3. This rearrangement joins TRBV5-4 to TRBJ2-5; 15 bases agree with TRBD2. The CDR3 loop spans 16 amino acids. V was pared by 3 bases and J by 3 bases, with 3 bases of the junction left unmatched. Germline CDR1 SGHNT, CDR2 YYREEE (reference sequence). CDR3 loop: CASSSGLAGGEETQYF. CDR3 DNA: TGTGCCAGCAGCTCTGGACTAGCGGGAGGGGAAGAGACCCAGTACTTC.

CDR3 DNA sequence: TGTGCCAGCAGTTTATCCGGGACCCTTTTCTACGAGCAGTACTTC. Translation: CASSLSGTLFYEQYF. This chain uses TRBV28 with TRBJ2-7, with D possibly being TRBD1 or TRBD2 (5 bases each). CDR3 size: 15 residues. Between the trimmed V and J ends, which lost 1 base and 3 bases, there was a span of 13 bases. Germline CDR1 is MDHEN and CDR2 is SYDVKM. The full variable domain, with the rest looked up from reference TRBV28 and TRBJ2-7, is DVKVTQSSRYLVKRTGEKVFLECVQDMDHENMFWYRQDPGLGLRLIYFSYDVKMKEKGDIPEGYSVSREKKERFSLILESASTNQTSMYLCASSLSGTLFYEQYFGPGTRLTVT.

This rearrangement joins TRBV2 to TRBJ2-4, with D possibly TRBD2 on 5 matching bases. This CDR3 has 13 residues. CDR1 and CDR2 (germline): SNHLY, FYNNEI. Trimming took off 6 bases at V and 5 bases at J, with 11 bases between the two ends. DNA for the CDR3: TGTGCCAGCAGAACTGACGGGGAAAACATTCAGTACTTC. It translates to CASRTDGENIQYF.